The source of this T cell receptor (beta chain) is a study of blood T cells in healthy people across ages. Study-wide findings and caveats: Percentage of naive T cells showed a strong correlation with TCR beta diversity.

Germline values: CDR1 KGHSH, CDR2 LQKENI. Trimming stripped 3 bases from V and 6 bases from J, with 14 bases between. The CDR3 is 14 amino acids. A word on this clonotype: Its target is unknown.

It was with a sample-barcoded 5' primer and a J-beta primer mix that a second PCR of roughly 7 to 12 cycles was run. From each sample, at least 2.5 million paired-end reads containing CDR3 were obtained. One entry per CDR3 protein, called by TCRdb with MiXCR from the 5' RACE reads. The sample shows about 680,000 distinct CDR3 sequences, around 48% of them seen only once. The chain employs TRBV18 and TRBJ2-5; tentative D call: TRBD2 (5 bases). This TCR came from a woman between 55 and 75 years old in good health. Sequenced material: blood. The CDR3 spells CASSPRTREKTQYF. The CDR3 DNA reads TGTGCCAGCTCACCGCGGACGAGGGAGAAGACCCAGTACTTC.